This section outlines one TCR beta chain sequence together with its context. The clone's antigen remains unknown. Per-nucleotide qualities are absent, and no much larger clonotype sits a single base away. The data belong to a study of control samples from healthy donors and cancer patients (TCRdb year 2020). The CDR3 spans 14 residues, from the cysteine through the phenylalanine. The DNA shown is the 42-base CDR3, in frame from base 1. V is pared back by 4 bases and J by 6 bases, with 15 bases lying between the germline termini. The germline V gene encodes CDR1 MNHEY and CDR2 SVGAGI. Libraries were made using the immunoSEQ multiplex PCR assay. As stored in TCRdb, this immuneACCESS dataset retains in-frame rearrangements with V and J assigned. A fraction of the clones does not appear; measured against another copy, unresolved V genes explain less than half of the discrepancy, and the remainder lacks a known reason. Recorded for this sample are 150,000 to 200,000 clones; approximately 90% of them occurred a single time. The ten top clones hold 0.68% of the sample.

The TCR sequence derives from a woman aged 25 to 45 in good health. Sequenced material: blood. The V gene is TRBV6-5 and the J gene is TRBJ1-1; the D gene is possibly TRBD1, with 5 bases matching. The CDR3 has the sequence CASSWINQGAEAFF. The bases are TGTGCCAGCAGTTGGATTAACCAGGGCGCTGAAGCTTTCTTT.